The present T cell receptor beta chain was sequenced within a study of CD8+ T cells in alopecia areata. Study-level findings and limits: Between patients, shared TCR sequences were less clear than in mice. This was possibly due in part to HLA diversity in the patient population. Relative to normal scalp, lesional scalp, especially alopecia totalis/universalis, showed higher clonality. There were also resident alphabeta T cells of normal skin sequenced in scalp samples.

Extraction of RNA preceded its reverse transcription into cDNA, which served as the sequencing template. The data were produced by immunoSEQ multiplex PCR, yet TCRdb's version contains in-frame clones alone and is incomplete. The sample carries roughly 140,000 clones, roughly 58% recorded once. CDR1 and CDR2 (germline): MGHRA, YSYEKL. Trimming stripped 1 base from V and 0 bases from J, with 9 bases between. This CDR3 is 16 amino acids long. Sorted out of PBMCs were CD4+ T cells and CD8+ T cells. As for this clone: The antigen is unknown.

This chain joins TRBV4-1 and TRBJ2-2, with D perhaps being TRBD1 or TRBD2 (5 bases each). The origin of this receptor is a human donor in good health. Sequenced sample: CD8+ T cells sorted from blood. This CDR3 reads CASSQGGTANTGELFF. CDR3 sequence (DNA): TGCGCCAGCAGCCAAGGAGGGACGGCGAACACCGGGGAGCTGTTTTTT.